These 9 T cell receptor beta chains were all obtained from the same sample, sequenced in a study of cytomegalovirus exposure and HLA in healthy donors. The PCR ran on 60 Vbeta and 13 Jbeta primers. Sequencing was performed with immunoSEQ multiplex PCR; in TCRdb, only in-frame clones are kept and a portion is missing. Its table records 110,000 to 150,000 clones. The source material was PBMCs. The receptors derive from a male donor in good health and CMV-seronegative.

The V gene is TRBV5-1, the J gene TRBJ2-5, with 9 bases aligning to TRBD2. V was pared by 0 bases and J by 5 bases, with 5 bases of the junction left unmatched. The CDR3 covers 15 residues. The V gene's germline CDR1 is SGHRS and CDR2 YFSETQ. For the CDR3, the DNA is TGCGCCAGCAGCTTGGCTGCGGGGGGGCGGGAGACCCAGTACTTC. Translation: CASSLAAGGRETQYF.

V gene TRBV19 combines with J gene TRBJ1-1; the D gene is possibly TRBD1 (6 bases). CDR1 LNHDA and CDR2 SQIVND come from the germline V gene (reference sequence). The V end lost 6 bases, the J end lost 3 bases, and 8 bases lay between the germline ends. This CDR3 contains 12 residues. The CDR3 bases are TGTGCCAGTAGCAGGGGAGACACTGAAGCTTTCTTT. Its protein product is CASSRGDTEAFF.

The J gene is TRBJ1-2, the V gene TRBV11-2; TRBD1 matches 7 bases. The CDR3 extends over 15 amino acids. Germline CDR1 reads SGHAT; CDR2 reads FQNNGV. With V trimmed by 4 bases and J by 5 bases, 10 bases remained unmatched. CDR3 amino acids: CASSYTGVHAYGYTF. The CDR3, as DNA: TGTGCCAGCAGCTATACAGGGGTCCACGCTTATGGCTACACCTTC.

The CDR3 DNA follows: TGTGCCAGCAGCCCGGGGGGGGCAGCAAATGGCTACACCTTC. Amino acid sequence: CASSPGGAANGYTF. The chain recombines TRBV4-2 with TRBJ1-2, with D maybe TRBD1 (6 bases). The germline gives CDR1 LGHNA, CDR2 YNFKEQ. This CDR3 region has 14 residues. V gave up 4 bases and J gave up 6 bases, with 15 bases separating them.

The genes are TRBV28 and TRBJ1-2, with 10 bases identical to TRBD1. This CDR3 is built from 13 residues. V dropped 5 bases and J dropped 8; count of bases not matched to a gene: 5. Germline loops: CDR1 MDHEN, CDR2 SYDVKM. CDR3 sequence reads: CASSLTGGSGYTF. The CDR3 coding sequence is TGTGCCAGCAGTCTGACAGGGGGCAGCGGCTACACCTTC.

On this clone: Other DNA sequences of this sample code for an identical CDR3. The chain employs TRBV9 and TRBJ2-7; possibly TRBD2 for D (6 bases). From germline, CDR1 is SGDLS and CDR2 YYNGEE. This CDR3 has 14 amino acids. The V and J ends lost 0 bases and 0 bases respectively, with 7 bases between them. The CDR3 region is CASSVDGSSYEQYF. CDR3 bases: TGTGCCAGCAGCGTAGACGGGAGCTCCTACGAGCAGTACTTC.

The chain has TRBV5-4 and TRBJ2-2; TRBD2 matches at 10 bases. The V gene's germline CDR1 is SGHNT and CDR2 YYREEE (reference sequence). Trimming cost V 0 bases and J 2 bases; bases outside gene matches: 7. CDR3 size: 18 residues. The DNA of the CDR3 is TGTGCCAGCAGCTTGGTACCTAGCGGGAGTTTTAACACCGGGGAGCTGTTTTTT. Amino acid sequence: CASSLVPSGSFNTGELFF.

This chain joins TRBV28 and TRBJ1-5; tentative D call: TRBD1 (6 bases). The CDR3 is 15 amino acids. Germline V gives CDR1 MDHEN, CDR2 SYDVKM. V was shortened by 3 bases and J by 1 base, with 10 bases between the two germline ends. CDR3 coding DNA: TGTGCCAGCAGTTTTCTACAGGGCAGCAATCAGCCCCAGCATTTT. Encoded protein: CASSFLQGSNQPQHF.

V is TRBV23-1 and J is TRBJ2-7; 7 positions match TRBD1. TRBV23-1 is an ORF for which the function is uncertain. The junction had 16 bases not matched to a gene; V was cut back by 8 bases and J by 0 bases. The CDR3 loop spans 17 amino acids. The CDR3 is CASRCCVDRRSSYEQYF. CDR3 nucleotide sequence: TGCGCCAGCCGGTGCTGTGTGGACAGGCGAAGCTCCTACGAGCAGTACTTC.